The 15 T cell receptor beta chains listed next were all sequenced from one sample in a study of beta chain features in type 1 diabetes. The entirety of the isolated RNA underwent reverse transcription, so expressed TCRB transcripts were sequenced. Some clones are missing from TCRdb's copy, which holds only in-frame ones; the method was immunoSEQ multiplex PCR. The repertoire holds under 900,000 clones, with around a sixth as singletons. The sample consisted of naive CD4+ T cells from blood. These receptors came from a woman aged 18-29 years in good health.

The table lists this clone with a few counts. This chain links TRBV7-2 with TRBJ1-5; D uncertain. Germline-derived CDR1 and CDR2 are SGHTA and FQGNSA. The CDR3 runs 17 residues. V gave up 0 bases and J gave up 1 base, with 13 bases separating them. The CDR3, as DNA: TGTGCCAGCAGCTTAGCGCTAACCTTCCAGAGCAATCAGCCCCAGCATTTT. It yields the protein CASSLALTFQSNQPQHF.

This clone was seen only a few times. V gene TRBV18 combines with J gene TRBJ2-5; no reliable D call. CDR1 is KGHSH, CDR2 LQKENI, per germline. V dropped 3 bases and J dropped 4 bases, with 9 bases sitting between them. CDR3 length equals 13 residues. CDR3 sequence (DNA): TGTGCCAGCTCACCTTCGCACGGAGAGACCCAGTACTTC. It codes for CASSPSHGETQYF. The variable domain in full, completed from reference TRBV18 and TRBJ2-5, reads NAGVMQNPRHLVRRRGQEARLRCSPMKGHSHVYWYRQLPEEGLKFMVYLQKENIIDESGMPKERFSAEFPKEGPSILRIQQVVRGDSAAYFCASSPSHGETQYFGPGTRLLVL.

This chain links TRBV18 with TRBJ2-2, with D perhaps matching TRBD2 (5 bases). The germline gives CDR1 KGHSH, CDR2 LQKENI. V lost 2 bases and J 5 bases, leaving 18 bases between the germline ends. CDR3 size: 17 residues. Here the CDR3 reads CASSPAELVARTGELFF. The CDR3 DNA follows: TGTGCCAGCTCACCAGCGGAACTAGTGGCAAGAACCGGGGAGCTGTTTTTT.

The chain is built from TRBV7-8 and TRBJ1-2; D gene ambiguous. The CDR3 sequence is 14 residues long. Germline CDR1 SGHVS, CDR2 FQNEAQ. Trimming took off 1 base at V and 0 bases at J, with 6 bases between the two ends. CDR3 sequence reads: CASSLVGSNYGYTF. CDR3 DNA sequence: TGTGCCAGCAGCTTAGTTGGCTCTAACTATGGCTACACCTTC.

The rearrangement joins TRBV4-3 to TRBJ1-1; D not resolved. V lost 6 bases to trimming and J lost 3 bases, with 11 bases between them. Germline CDR1 reads LGHNA; CDR2 reads YSLEER. The CDR3 is 13 amino acids. CDR3 DNA sequence: TGCGCCAGCAGATTAGACACTGACACTGAAGCTTTCTTT. Encoded protein: CASRLDTDTEAFF.

The chain couples TRBV6-6 to TRBJ2-3; D may be TRBD2 (6 bases). Germline V gives CDR1 MNHNY, CDR2 SVGAGI (reference sequence). V lost 2 bases, J lost 0 bases, and 9 bases lay in between. This CDR3 is 15 amino acids long. The CDR3 coding sequence is TGTGCCAGCAGTTACGATAGCGGAAGCACAGATACGCAGTATTTT. Residues: CASSYDSGSTDTQYF.

This clone was counted between two and nine times. This sequence joins TRBV4-2 and TRBJ2-7; either TRBD1 or TRBD2 may supply D (5 bases each). CDR3 size: 15 residues. CDR1 LGHNA and CDR2 YNFKEQ come from the germline V gene. V lost 3 bases and J 2 bases, leaving 14 bases between the germline ends. CDR3 sequence (DNA): TGTGCCAGCAGCCAGACCGTTCAGGGACCCTACGAGCAGTACTTC. This translates into CASSQTVQGPYEQYF.

The gene calls are TRBV27 and TRBJ2-4; no definite D call. The CDR3 runs to 15 residues. In germline, CDR1 is MNHEY, CDR2 SMNVEV (reference sequence). Trimming removed 6 bases at V and 0 bases at J, with 12 bases between. CDR3 DNA sequence: TGTGCCAGCAGCCCTGCGTGGGTAGCCAAAAACATTCAGTACTTC. Translation gives CASSPAWVAKNIQYF.

This clone was found a few times. The chain is built from TRBV21-1 and TRBJ1-4. TRBV21-1 is deemed a pseudogene. This CDR3 is built from 18 residues. CDR3 in amino acids: CASSKIRGLHRPNEKLFF. In DNA form, the CDR3 reads TGTGCCAGCAGCAAAATTCGGGGACTTCACAGACCTAATGAAAAACTGTTTTTT.

V is TRBV5-1 and J is TRBJ2-7; D not certain. The germline CDR1 and CDR2 sequences are SGHRS and YFSETQ. The CDR3 totals 12 residues. The V and J ends lost 4 bases and 0 bases respectively, with 5 bases between them. CDR3 loop: CASSMSSYEQYF. CDR3 DNA sequence: TGCGCCAGCAGCATGAGCTCCTACGAGCAGTACTTC. The whole variable domain, filled in from reference TRBV5-1 and TRBJ2-7, reads KAGVTQTPRYLIKTRGQQVTLSCSPISGHRSVSWYQQTPGQGLQFLFEYFSETQRNKGNFPGRFSGRQFSNSRSEMNVSTLELGDSALYLCASSMSSYEQYFGPGTRLTVT.

This clone occurred a few times. The chain combines TRBV28 with TRBJ2-7; a weak D match, TRBD1 (7 bases). The germline V gene encodes CDR1 MDHEN and CDR2 SYDVKM. V lost 5 bases and J 6 bases, leaving 23 bases between the germline ends. CDR3 length: 16 residues. As DNA, the CDR3 is TGTGCCAGCAGTCCTATCCGACAGGGAGCGGGCTCCGAGCAGTACTTC. Protein: CASSPIRQGAGSEQYF.

The rearrangement joins TRBV18 to TRBJ1-3, with D perhaps TRBD1 (5 bases). Trimming removed 3 bases from V and 3 bases from J, with 15 bases in between. There are 16 residues in the CDR3. The V gene's germline CDR1 is KGHSH and CDR2 LQKENI. DNA of the CDR3: TGTGCCAGCTCACCGAACCCGGGGCAAAGTGGAAACACCATATATTTT. Its translation is CASSPNPGQSGNTIYF.

The chain is built from TRBV6-5 and TRBJ2-7; 7 positions match TRBD2. Germline trimming cut 0 bases from V and 6 bases from J; bases unmatched to any gene: 11. This CDR3 comprises 16 residues. CDR1 is MNHEY and CDR2 is SVGAGI in the germline V gene. CDR3 in amino acids: CASSYSQPGLRPEQYF. In nucleotides, the CDR3 is TGTGCCAGCAGTTACTCGCAACCGGGACTACGGCCCGAGCAGTACTTC.

Only a few counts were recorded for this clone. The genes are TRBV5-6 and TRBJ2-7; D call uncertain. The CDR3 length is 15 residues. Germline V CDR1 and CDR2: SGHDT, YYEEEE. Trimming removed 1 base from V and 0 bases from J, with 11 bases in between. CDR3 bases: TGTGCCAGCAGCTTGTGGGCAGTCCCCTCCTACGAGCAGTACTTC. The encoded protein is CASSLWAVPSYEQYF.

This sequence joins TRBV5-6 and TRBJ2-2; TRBD1 aligns across 7 bases. Per the germline V gene, CDR1 is SGHDT and CDR2 is YYEEEE. V lost 5 bases, J lost 4 bases, and 5 bases stayed unmatched. There are 14 residues in the CDR3. The CDR3 sequence is CASRTTGATGELFF. CDR3 nucleotides: TGTGCCAGCAGGACAACAGGGGCCACCGGGGAGCTGTTTTTT.